The present T cell receptor (beta chain) was sequenced within a study of Graves' ophthalmopathy and Graves' hyperthyroidism. Pregnant or lactating patients and those with other autoimmune diseases or uncontrolled infections were excluded. The CDR3 length is 15 residues. The germline gives CDR1 MNHEY, CDR2 SVGAGI. Deletions cut 0 bases from V and 6 bases from J, with 14 bases between. Researchers took RNA transcripts and amplified TCR beta CDR3 regions from them. A first-round RT-PCR used HTBI primers, followed by a second-round multiplex PCR. TCRdb fed the multiplex PCR reads into MiXCR, producing one record per CDR3 protein. The data show some 360,000 distinct CDR3 sequences, about a sixth seen once. Whole-study results and caveats: At 60% to 71% sensitivity and 72.22% specificity, the model predicted progression of the ophthalmopathy. The authors also found most expanded thyroid clonotypes above 0.001 frequency in blood.

This clonotype occurred many times. Its antigen remains unidentified. The rearrangement links TRBV6-5 to TRBJ1-2; tentative D call: TRBD1 (6 bases). Sequencing was done on a sample of peripheral blood. The TCR was taken from an adult woman with stable Graves' hyperthyroidism. CDR3 nucleotide sequence: TGTGCCAGCAGTTACTCTAGGGGGTATCGGGATGGCTACACCTTC. Protein: CASSYSRGYRDGYTF.